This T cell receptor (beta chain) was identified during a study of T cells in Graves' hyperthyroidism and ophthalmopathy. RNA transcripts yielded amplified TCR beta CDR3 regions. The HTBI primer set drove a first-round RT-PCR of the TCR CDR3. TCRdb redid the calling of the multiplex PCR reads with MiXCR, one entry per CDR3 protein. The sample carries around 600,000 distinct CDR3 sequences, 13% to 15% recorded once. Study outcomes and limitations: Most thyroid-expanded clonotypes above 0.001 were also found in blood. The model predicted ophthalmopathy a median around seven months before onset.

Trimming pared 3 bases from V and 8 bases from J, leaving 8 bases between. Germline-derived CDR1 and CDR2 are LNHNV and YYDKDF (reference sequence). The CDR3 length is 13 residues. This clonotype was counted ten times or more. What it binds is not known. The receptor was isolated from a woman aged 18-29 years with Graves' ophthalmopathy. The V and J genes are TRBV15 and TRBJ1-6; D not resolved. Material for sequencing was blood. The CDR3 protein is CATSRTTDSPLHF. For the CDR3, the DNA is TGTGCCACCAGCAGGACCACGGATTCACCCCTCCACTTT.